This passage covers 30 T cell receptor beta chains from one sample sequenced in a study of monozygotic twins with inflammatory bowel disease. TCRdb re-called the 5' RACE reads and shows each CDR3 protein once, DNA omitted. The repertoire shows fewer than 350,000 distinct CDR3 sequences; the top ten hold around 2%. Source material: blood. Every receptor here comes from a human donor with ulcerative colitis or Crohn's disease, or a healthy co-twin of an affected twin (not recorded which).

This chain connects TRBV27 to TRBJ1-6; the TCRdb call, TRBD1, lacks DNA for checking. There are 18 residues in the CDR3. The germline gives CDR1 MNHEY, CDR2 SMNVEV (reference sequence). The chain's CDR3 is CASNPPGTGGPAPFTLHF.

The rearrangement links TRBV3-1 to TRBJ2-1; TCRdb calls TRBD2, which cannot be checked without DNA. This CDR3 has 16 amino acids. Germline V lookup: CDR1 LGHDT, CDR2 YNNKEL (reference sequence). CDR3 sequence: CASSQSPERGANEQFF.

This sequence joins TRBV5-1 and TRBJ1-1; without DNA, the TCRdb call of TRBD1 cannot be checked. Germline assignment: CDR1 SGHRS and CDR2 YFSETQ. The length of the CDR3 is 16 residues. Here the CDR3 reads CASSFTGAARNTEAFF.

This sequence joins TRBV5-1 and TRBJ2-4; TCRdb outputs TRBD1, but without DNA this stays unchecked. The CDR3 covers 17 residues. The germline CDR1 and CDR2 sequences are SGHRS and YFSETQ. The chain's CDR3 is CASSFNTGGPTKNIQYF. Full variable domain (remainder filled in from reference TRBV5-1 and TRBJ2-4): KAGVTQTPRYLIKTRGQQVTLSCSPISGHRSVSWYQQTPGQGLQFLFEYFSETQRNKGNFPGRFSGRQFSNSRSEMNVSTLELGDSALYLCASSFNTGGPTKNIQYFGAGTRLSVL.

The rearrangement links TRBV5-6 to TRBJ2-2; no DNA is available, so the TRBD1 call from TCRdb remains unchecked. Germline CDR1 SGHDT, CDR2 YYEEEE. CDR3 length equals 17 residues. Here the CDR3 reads CASSEWGQSPNTGELFF.

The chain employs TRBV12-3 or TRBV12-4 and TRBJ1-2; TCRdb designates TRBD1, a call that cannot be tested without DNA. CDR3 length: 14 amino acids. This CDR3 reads CASKLGRGAYGYTF.

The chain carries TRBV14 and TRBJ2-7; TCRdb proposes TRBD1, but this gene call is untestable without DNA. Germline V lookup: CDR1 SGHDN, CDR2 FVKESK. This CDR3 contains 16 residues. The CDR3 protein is CASSQAPGQSSYEQYF.

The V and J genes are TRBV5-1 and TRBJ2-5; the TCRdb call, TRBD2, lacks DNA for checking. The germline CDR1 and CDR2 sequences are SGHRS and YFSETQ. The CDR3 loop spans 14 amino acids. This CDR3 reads CTSRDTSGQETQYF.

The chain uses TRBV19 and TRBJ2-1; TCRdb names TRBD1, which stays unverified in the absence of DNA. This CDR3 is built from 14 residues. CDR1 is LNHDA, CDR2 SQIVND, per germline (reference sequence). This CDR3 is CASIWGQGGNEQFF.

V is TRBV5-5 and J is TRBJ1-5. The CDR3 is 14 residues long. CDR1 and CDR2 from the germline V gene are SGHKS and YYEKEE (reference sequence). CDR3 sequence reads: CASSVRDSQQPQHF.

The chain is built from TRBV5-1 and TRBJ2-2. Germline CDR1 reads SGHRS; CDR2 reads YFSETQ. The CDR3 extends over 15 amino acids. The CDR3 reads CASSLDRVKTGELFF.

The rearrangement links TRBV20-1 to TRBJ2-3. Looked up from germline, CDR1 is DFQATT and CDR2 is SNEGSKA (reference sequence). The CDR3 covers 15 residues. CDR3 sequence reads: CSASHTDPRVDTQYF.

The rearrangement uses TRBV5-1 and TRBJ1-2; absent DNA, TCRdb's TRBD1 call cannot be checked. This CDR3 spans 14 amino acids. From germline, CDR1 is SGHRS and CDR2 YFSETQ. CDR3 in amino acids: CASSMEDRGYGYTF.

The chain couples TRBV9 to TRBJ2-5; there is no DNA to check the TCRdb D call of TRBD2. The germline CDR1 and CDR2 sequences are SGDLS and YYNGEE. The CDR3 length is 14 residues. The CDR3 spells CASSAWGSGETQYF.

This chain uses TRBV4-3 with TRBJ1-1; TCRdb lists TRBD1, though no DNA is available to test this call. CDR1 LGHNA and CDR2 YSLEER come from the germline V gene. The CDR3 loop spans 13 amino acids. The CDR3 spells CASSQDRGESAFF.

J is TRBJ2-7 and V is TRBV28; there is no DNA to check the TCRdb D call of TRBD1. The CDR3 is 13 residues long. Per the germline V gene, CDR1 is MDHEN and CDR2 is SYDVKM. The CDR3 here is CASRGTESYEQYF.

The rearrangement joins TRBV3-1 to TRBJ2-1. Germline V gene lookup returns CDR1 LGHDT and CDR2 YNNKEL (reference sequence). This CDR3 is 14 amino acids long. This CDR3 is CASSEGAAYNEQFF.

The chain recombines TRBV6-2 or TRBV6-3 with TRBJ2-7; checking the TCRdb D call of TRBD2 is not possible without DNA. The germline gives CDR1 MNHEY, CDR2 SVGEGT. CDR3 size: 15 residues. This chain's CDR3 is CASSSTSGGSYEQYF.

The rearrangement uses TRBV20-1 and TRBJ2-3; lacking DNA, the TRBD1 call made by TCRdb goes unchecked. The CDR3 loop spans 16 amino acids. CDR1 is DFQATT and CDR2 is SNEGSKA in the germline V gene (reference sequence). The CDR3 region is CSARDLRGVFPDTQYF.

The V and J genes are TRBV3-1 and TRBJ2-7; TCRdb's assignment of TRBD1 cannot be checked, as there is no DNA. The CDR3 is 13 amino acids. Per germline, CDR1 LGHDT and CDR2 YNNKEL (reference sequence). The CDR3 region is CASRIPGTYEQYF.

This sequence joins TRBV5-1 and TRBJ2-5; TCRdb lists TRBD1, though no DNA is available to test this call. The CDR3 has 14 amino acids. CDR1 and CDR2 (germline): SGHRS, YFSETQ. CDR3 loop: CASSLEPGRETQYF.

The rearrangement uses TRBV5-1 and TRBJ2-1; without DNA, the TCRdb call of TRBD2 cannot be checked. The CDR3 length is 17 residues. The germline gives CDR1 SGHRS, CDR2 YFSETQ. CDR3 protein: CASSLRGPSGRATEQFF.

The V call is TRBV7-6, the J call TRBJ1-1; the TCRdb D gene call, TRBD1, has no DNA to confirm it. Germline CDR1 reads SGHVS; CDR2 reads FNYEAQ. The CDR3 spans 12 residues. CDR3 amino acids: CASSRPPLEAFF.

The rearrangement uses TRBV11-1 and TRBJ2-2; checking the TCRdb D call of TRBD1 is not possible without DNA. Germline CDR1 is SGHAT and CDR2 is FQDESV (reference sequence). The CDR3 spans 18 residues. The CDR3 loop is CASSFRSPGRFKAGELFF.

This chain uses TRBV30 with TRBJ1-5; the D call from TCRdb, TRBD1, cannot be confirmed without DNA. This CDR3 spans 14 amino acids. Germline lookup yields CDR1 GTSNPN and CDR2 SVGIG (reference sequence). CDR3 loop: CAWSVRAGNQPQHF.

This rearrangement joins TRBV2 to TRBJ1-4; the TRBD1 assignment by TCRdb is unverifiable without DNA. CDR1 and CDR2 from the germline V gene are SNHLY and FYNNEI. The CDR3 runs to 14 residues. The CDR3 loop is CASGVAGAGEKLFF.

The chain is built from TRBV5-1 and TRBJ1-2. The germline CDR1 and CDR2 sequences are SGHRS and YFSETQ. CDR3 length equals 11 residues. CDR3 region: CASKNALGYTF.

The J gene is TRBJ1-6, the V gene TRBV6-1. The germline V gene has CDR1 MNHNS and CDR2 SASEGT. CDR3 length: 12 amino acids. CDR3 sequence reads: CASSAGFSPLHF.

The CDR3 spells CASSLAVSVRANVLTF. The chain recombines TRBV13 with TRBJ2-6. Germline V CDR1 and CDR2: PRHDT, FYEKMQ (reference sequence). CDR3 length: 16 residues.

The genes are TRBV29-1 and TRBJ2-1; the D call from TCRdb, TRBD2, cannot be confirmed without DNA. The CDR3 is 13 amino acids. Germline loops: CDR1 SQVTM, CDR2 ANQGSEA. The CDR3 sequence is CSVPAGKYNEQFF.